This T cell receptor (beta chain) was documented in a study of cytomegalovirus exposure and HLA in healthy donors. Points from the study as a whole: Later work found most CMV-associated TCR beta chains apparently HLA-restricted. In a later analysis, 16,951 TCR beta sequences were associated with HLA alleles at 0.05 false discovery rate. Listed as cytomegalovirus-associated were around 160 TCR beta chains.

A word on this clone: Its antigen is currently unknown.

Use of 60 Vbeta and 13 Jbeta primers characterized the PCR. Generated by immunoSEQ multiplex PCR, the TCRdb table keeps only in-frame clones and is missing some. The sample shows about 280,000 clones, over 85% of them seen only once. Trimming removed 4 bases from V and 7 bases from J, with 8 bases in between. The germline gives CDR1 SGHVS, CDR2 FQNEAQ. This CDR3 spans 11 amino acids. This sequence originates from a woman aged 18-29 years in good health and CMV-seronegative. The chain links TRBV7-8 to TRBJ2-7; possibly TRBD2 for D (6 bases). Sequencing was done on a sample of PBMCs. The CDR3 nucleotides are TGTGCCAGCAGCTACGGGGGAGAGCAGTACTTC. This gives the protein CASSYGGEQYF.